This T cell receptor beta chain is from a study of blood T cell repertoires in COVID-19. Study-level information: Sources were T cells, B-cell-depleted T cells, or PBMCs; the material itself was cDNA or gDNA.

Measured with immunoSEQ multiplex PCR; TCRdb has only the in-frame clones, and not every one. This sample has about 120,000 clones, with around 90% found just once. Germline V gene data show CDR1 as KGHSH and CDR2 as LQKENI. This CDR3 has 14 amino acids. V shed 1 base and J 4 bases; nucleotides not matched to a gene: 2. The sample taken for sequencing was peripheral blood. The V gene is TRBV18, the J gene TRBJ2-7, with 9 bases aligning to TRBD1. The receptor was derived from a woman in her fifties or sixties with active or convalescent COVID-19. Written as DNA, the CDR3 is TGTGCCAGCTCACCACGGACAGGGGAGTACGAGCAGTACTTC. Its translation: CASSPRTGEYEQYF.